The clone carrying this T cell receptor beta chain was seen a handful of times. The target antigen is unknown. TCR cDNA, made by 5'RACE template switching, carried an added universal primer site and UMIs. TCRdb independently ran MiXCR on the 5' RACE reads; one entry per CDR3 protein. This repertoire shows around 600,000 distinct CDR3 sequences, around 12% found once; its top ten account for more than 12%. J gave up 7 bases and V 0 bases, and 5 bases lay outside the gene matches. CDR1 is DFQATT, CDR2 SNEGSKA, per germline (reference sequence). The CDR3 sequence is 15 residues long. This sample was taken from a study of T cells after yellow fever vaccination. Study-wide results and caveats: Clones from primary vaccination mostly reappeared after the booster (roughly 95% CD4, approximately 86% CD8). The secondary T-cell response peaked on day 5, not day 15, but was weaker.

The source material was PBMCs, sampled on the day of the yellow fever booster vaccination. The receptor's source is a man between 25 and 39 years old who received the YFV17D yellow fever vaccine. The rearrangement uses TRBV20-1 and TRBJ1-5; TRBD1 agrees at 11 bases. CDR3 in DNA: TGCAGTGCTAGAGAGGCCAGGACAGGGGGCCAGCCCCAGCATTTT. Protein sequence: CSAREARTGGQPQHF.